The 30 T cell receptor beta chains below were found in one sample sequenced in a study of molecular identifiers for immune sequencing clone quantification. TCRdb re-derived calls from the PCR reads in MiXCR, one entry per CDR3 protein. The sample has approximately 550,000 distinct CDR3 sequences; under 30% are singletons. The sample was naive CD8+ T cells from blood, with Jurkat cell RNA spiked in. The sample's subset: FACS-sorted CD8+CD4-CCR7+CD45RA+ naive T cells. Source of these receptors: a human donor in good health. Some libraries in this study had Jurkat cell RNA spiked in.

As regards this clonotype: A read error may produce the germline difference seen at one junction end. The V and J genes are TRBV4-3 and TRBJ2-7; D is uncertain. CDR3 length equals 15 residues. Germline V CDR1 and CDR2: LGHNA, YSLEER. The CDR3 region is CASSQYDSSSYAQYF. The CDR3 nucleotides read TGCGCCAGCAGCCAGTACGACTCCAGCTCCTACGCGCAGTACTTC.

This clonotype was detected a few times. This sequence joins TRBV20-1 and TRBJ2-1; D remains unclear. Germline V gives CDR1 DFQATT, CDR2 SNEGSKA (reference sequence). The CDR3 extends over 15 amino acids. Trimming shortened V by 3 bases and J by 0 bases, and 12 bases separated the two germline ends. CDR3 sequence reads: CSARGLQSSYNEQFF. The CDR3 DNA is TGCAGTGCTAGGGGCCTTCAGAGCTCCTACAATGAGCAGTTCTTC.

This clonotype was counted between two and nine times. Here the CDR3 DNA reads TGTGCCAGCACGGGACCTTTCGACCACGAGCAGTACTTC. Encoded protein: CASTGPFDHEQYF. The chain links TRBV25-1 to TRBJ2-7, with D perhaps being TRBD1 or TRBD2 (5 bases each). Deletions cut 7 bases from V and 5 bases from J, with 15 bases between. The CDR3 is 13 amino acids. Germline CDR1 is MGHDK and CDR2 is SYGVNS.

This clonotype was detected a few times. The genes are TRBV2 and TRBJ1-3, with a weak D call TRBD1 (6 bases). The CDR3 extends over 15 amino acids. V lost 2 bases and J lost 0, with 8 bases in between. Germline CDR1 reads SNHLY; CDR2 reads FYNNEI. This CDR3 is CASSETGISGNTIYF. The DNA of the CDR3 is TGTGCCAGCAGTGAAACAGGGATCTCTGGAAACACCATATATTTT.

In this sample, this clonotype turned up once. CDR3 sequence reads: CASSPAAGYYGYTF. The CDR3, as DNA: TGTGCCAGCAGCCCGGCGGCAGGGTACTATGGCTACACCTTC. The chain is built from TRBV28 and TRBJ1-2; the D gene is possibly TRBD1 (5 bases). Deletions cut 6 bases from V and 3 bases from J, with 14 bases between. Germline values: CDR1 MDHEN, CDR2 SYDVKM. This CDR3 is 14 amino acids long.

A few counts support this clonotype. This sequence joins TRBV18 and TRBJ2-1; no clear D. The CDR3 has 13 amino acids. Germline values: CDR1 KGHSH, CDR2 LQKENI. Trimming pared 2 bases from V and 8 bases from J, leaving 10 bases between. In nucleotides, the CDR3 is TGTGCCAGCTCACCAGGCTCTTGGGATGAGCAGTTCTTC. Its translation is CASSPGSWDEQFF.

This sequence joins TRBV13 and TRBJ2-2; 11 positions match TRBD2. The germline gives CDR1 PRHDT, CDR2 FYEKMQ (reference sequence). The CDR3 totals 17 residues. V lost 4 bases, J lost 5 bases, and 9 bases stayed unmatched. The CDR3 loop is CASSSTTSGSLTGELFF. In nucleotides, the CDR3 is TGTGCCAGCAGCTCGACCACTAGCGGGAGTCTTACCGGGGAGCTGTTTTTT.

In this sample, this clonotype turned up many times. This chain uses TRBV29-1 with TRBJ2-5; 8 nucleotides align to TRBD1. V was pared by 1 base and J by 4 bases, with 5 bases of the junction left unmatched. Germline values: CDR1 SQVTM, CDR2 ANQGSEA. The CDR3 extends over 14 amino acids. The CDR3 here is CSVEVSRGRETQYF. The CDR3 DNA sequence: TGCAGCGTTGAAGTTAGCAGGGGGCGAGAGACCCAGTACTTC.

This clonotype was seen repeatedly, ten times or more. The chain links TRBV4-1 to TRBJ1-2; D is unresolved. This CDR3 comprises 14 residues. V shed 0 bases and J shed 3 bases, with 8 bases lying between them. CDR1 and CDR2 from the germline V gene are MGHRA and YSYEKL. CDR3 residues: CASSQETQYYGYTF. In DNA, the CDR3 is TGCGCCAGCAGCCAAGAGACGCAGTACTATGGCTACACCTTC.

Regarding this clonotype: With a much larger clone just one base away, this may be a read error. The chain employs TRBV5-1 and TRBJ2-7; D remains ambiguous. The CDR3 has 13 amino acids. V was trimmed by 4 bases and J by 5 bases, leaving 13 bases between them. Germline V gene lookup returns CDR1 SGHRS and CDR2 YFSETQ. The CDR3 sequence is CASSPGPLNEQYF. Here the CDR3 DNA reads TGCGCCAGCAGCCCCGGGCCACTAAACGAGCAGTACTTC.

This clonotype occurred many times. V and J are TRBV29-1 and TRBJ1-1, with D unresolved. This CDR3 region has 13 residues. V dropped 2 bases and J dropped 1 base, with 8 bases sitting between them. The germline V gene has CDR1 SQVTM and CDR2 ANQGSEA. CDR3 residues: CSVERQQNTEAFF. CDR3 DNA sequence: TGCAGCGTTGAACGGCAGCAGAACACTGAAGCTTTCTTT.

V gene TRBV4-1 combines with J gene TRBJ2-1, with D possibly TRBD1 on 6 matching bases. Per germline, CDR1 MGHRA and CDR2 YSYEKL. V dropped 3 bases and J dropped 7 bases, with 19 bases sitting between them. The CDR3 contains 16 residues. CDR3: CASSHARDNRVNEQFF. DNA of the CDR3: TGCGCCAGCAGCCATGCCCGGGACAACAGGGTGAATGAGCAGTTCTTC.

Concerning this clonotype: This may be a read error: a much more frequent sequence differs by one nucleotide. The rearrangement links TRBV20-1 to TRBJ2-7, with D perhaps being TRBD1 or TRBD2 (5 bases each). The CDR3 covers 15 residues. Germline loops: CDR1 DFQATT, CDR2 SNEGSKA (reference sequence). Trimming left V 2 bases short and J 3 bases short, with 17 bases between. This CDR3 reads CSARSGTRSGYEQYF. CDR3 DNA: TGCAGTGCTAGATCCGGGACCAGGTCGGGCTACGAGCAGTACTTC.

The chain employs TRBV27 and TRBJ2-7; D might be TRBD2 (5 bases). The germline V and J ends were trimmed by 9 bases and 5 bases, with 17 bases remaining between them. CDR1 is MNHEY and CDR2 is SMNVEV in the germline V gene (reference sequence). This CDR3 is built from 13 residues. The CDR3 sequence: CASHGLFLDEQYF. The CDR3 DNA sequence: TGTGCCAGTCATGGACTGTTCCTCGACGAGCAGTACTTC.

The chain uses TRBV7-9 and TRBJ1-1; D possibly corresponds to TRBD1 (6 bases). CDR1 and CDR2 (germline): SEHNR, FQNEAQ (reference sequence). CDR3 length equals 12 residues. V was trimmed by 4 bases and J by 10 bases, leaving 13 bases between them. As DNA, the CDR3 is TGTGCCAGCAGCTCGGGGGGGGCGGGAGCTTTCTTT. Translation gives CASSSGGAGAFF. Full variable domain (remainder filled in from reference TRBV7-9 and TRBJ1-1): DTGVSQNPRHKITKRGQNVTFRCDPISEHNRLYWYRQTLGQGPEFLTYFQNEAQLEKSRLLSDRFSAERPKGSFSTLEIQRTEQGDSAMYLCASSSGGAGAFFGQGTRLTVV.

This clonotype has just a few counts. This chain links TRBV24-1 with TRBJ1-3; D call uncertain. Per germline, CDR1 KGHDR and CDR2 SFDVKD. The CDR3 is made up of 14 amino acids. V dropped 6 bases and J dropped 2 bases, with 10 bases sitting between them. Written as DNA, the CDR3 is TGTGCCACCAGTAAGGAAGCCGCTGGAAACACCATATATTTT. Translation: CATSKEAAGNTIYF.

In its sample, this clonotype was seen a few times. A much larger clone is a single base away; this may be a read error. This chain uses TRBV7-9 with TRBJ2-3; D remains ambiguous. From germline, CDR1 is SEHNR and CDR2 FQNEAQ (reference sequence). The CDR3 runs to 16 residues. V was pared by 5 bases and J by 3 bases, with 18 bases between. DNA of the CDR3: TGTGCCAGCAGCCCTCGGCAGGCTGGTCCGACAGATACGCAGTATTTT. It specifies CASSPRQAGPTDTQYF.

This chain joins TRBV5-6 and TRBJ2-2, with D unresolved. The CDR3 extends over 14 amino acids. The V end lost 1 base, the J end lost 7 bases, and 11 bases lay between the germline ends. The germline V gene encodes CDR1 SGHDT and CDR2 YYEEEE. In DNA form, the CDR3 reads TGTGCCAGCAGCTTGTGGATCCTCAACGGGGAGCTGTTTTTT. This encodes CASSLWILNGELFF.

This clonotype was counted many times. The CDR3 bases are TGTGCCAGCAGCTTATCTGGAAACACCATATATTTT. It is translated as CASSLSGNTIYF. The V call is TRBV7-9, the J call TRBJ1-3; D is ambiguous. V was trimmed by 2 bases and J by 1 base, leaving 0 bases between them. Germline assignment: CDR1 SEHNR and CDR2 FQNEAQ (reference sequence). The CDR3 runs 12 residues.

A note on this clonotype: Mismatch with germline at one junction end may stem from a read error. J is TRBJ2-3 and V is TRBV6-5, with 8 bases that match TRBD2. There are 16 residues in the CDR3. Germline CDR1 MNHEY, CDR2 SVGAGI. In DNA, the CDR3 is TGTGTCAGCAGTCTCTTCGGGGGGGGACGCACAGATACGCAGTATTTT. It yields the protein CVSSLFGGGRTDTQYF.

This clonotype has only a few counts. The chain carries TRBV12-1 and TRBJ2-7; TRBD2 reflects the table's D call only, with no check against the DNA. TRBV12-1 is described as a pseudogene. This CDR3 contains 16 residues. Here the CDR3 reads CASSPPAGTIPYEQYF. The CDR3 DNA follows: TGTGCCAGCAGCCCCCCGGCGGGGACTATCCCCTACGAGCAGTACTTC.

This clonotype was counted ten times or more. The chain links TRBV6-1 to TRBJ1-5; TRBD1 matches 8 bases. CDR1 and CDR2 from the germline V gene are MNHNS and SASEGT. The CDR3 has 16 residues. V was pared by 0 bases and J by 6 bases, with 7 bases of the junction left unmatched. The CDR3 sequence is CASSEARSGGGQPQHF. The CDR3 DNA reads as TGTGCCAGCAGTGAAGCGCGGTCAGGGGGCGGTCAGCCCCAGCATTTT.

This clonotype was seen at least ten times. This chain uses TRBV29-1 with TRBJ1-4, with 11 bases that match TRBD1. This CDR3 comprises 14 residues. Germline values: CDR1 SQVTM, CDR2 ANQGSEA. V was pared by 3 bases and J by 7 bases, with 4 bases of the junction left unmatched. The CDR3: CSVDPGTGGEKLFF. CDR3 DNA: TGCAGCGTTGATCCCGGGACAGGGGGTGAAAAACTGTTTTTT.

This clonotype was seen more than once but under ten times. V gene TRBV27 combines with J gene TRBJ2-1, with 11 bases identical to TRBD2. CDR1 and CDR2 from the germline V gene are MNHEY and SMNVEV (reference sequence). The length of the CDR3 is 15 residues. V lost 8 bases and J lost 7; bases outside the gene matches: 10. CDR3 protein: CASRYLAGGRNEQFF. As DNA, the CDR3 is TGTGCCAGCCGTTACCTAGCGGGAGGACGGAATGAGCAGTTCTTC.

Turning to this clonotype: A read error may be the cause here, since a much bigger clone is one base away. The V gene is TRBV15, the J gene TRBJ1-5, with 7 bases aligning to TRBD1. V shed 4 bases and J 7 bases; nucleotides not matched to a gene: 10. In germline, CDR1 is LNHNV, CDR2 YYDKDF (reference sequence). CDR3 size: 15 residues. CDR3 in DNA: TGTGCCACCAGCATAACAACAGGGGCCGTGCAGCCCCAGCATTTT. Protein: CATSITTGAVQPQHF.

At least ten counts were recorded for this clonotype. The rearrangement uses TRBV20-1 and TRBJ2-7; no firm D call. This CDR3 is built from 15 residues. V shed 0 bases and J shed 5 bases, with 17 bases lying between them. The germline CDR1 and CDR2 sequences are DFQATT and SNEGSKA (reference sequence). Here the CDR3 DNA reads TGCAGTGCTAGAGATCCCCTGGTAGATGTACACGAGCAGTACTTC. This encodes CSARDPLVDVHEQYF.

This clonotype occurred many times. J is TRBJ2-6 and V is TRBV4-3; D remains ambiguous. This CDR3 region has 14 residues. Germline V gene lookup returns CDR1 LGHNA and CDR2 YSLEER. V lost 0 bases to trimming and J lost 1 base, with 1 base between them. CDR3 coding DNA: TGCGCCAGCAGCCAAGAGTCTGGGGCCAACGTCCTGACTTTC. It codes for CASSQESGANVLTF.

DNA for the CDR3: TGTGCCAGCAGCCTGGACGCCATGTATGGTCAGCCCCAGCATTTT. As protein: CASSLDAMYGQPQHF. This chain joins TRBV5-5 and TRBJ1-5; D is uncertain. Trimming removed 4 bases at V and 6 bases at J, with 17 bases between. The germline gives CDR1 SGHKS, CDR2 YYEKEE (reference sequence). The length of the CDR3 is 15 residues.

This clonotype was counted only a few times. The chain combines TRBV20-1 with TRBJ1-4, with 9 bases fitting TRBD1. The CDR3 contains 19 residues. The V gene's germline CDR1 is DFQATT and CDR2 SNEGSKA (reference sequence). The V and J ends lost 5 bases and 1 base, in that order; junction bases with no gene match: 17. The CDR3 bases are TGCAGTGCTTTCCCATTATTCGGGACAGGGCGTGAAACTAATGAAAAACTGTTTTTT. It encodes CSAFPLFGTGRETNEKLFF.

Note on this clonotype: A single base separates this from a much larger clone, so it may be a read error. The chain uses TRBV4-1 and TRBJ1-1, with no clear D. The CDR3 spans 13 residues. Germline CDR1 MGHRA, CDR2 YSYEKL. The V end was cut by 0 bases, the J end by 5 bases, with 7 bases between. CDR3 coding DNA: TGCGCCAGCAGCCAAGACCCATATACTGAAGCTTTCTTT. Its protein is CASSQDPYTEAFF.